The 20 T cell receptor beta chains reported below all come from one sample, sequenced in a study of CD8+CD57+ T cells in acquired aplastic anemia. The study profiled TCR beta VDJ and CDR3 using genomic DNA as template. A single record per CDR3 protein comes from TCRdb applying MiXCR to the reads. Among roughly 190,000 distinct CDR3 sequences listed, just under 50% were seen once. In patients chosen for sequencing, flow cytometry had shown CD8+CD57+ cell expansion. The sample comprised sorted CD4+, CD8+, or CD8+CD57+ T cells (not recorded which) from PBMCs. The receptors stem from a human donor with aplastic anemia.

The chain joins TRBV24-1 to TRBJ2-1, with a tentative D call TRBD1 (5 bases). The CDR3 contains 15 residues. Between the trimmed V and J ends, which lost 1 base and 7 bases, there was a span of 13 bases. Germline V gives CDR1 KGHDR, CDR2 SFDVKD. The CDR3 DNA reads TGTGCCACCAGTGATTTCCGCAGAAGGGGTAATGAGCAGTTCTTC. Its protein product is CATSDFRRRGNEQFF.

The sample holds many counts of this clonotype. The chain carries TRBV20-1 and TRBJ2-7; tentative D call: TRBD1 (5 bases). CDR1 is DFQATT, CDR2 SNEGSKA, per germline (reference sequence). This CDR3 has 12 residues. Trimming removed 5 bases from V and 0 bases from J, with 8 bases in between. The CDR3 reads CSAGARSYEQYF. The CDR3 nucleotides are TGCAGTGCTGGGGCTCGCTCCTACGAGCAGTACTTC.

This clonotype has ten or more counts. This rearrangement joins TRBV20-1 to TRBJ1-6, with D hard to call. Germline V gene data show CDR1 as DFQATT and CDR2 as SNEGSKA (reference sequence). V shed 6 bases and J shed 11 bases, with 14 bases lying between them. CDR3 size: 12 residues. The CDR3 sequence: CSATDGIAPLHF. The CDR3 bases are TGCAGTGCCACCGACGGCATTGCACCCCTCCACTTT.

This clonotype was detected ten times or more. The gene calls are TRBV3-1 and TRBJ2-1, with D unclear. Germline lookup yields CDR1 LGHDT and CDR2 YNNKEL (reference sequence). The length of the CDR3 is 12 residues. Trimming shortened V by 0 bases and J by 9 bases, and 6 bases separated the two germline ends. The CDR3 sequence is CASSQETPEQFF. In nucleotides, the CDR3 is TGTGCCAGCAGCCAAGAAACGCCTGAGCAGTTCTTC.

As concerns this clonotype: A much larger clone lies a single base off, so this may be a read error. This chain uses TRBV12-3 or TRBV12-4 with TRBJ1-1; 8 bases map to TRBD1. Trimming cost V 2 bases and J 10 bases; bases outside gene matches: 6. The CDR3 covers 13 residues. This CDR3 is CASSLSPGTGAFF. The CDR3 DNA reads TGTGCCAGCAGTTTAAGCCCCGGGACAGGAGCTTTCTTT.

This clonotype was seen more than once but under ten times. This chain joins TRBV24-1 and TRBJ2-1, with D possibly matching TRBD1 (6 bases). The germline V gene encodes CDR1 KGHDR and CDR2 SFDVKD. CDR3 length: 15 residues. Trimming left V 3 bases short and J 4 bases short, with 12 bases between. CDR3 sequence reads: CATSDSQGRYNEQFF. The CDR3, as DNA: TGTGCCACCAGTGATAGTCAGGGGAGATACAATGAGCAGTTCTTC.

The table lists this clonotype with a few counts. This chain links TRBV5-1 with TRBJ1-2, with TRBD1 matching 10 bases. The CDR3 totals 17 residues. Germline CDR1 and CDR2: SGHRS and YFSETQ. With 1 base clipped from V and 1 base from J, the junction kept 7 bases outside the gene matches. CDR3: CASSLSGTGVINYGYTF. The CDR3 nucleotides read TGCGCCAGCAGCTTGTCCGGGACAGGGGTTATTAACTATGGCTACACCTTC.

This clonotype has more than one count but fewer than ten. The V call is TRBV7-8, the J call TRBJ2-7; TRBD2 matches at 11 bases. Germline loops: CDR1 SGHVS, CDR2 FQNEAQ. V dropped 3 bases and J dropped 7; count of bases not matched to a gene: 11. This CDR3 comprises 16 residues. CDR3 in amino acids: CASSFLTSGVPREQYF. CDR3 nucleotide sequence: TGTGCCAGCAGCTTCTTGACTAGCGGGGTACCGAGAGAGCAGTACTTC.

The CDR3 DNA sequence: TGCGCCAGCAGCGATGACAGGGTGCGCGAGCAGTACTTC. This gives the protein CASSDDRVREQYF. The chain is built from TRBV10-1 and TRBJ2-7; TRBD1 matches 7 bases. The V segment lost 6 bases and the J segment 6 bases; nucleotides outside the gene matches: 8. The CDR3 sequence is 13 residues long. Germline CDR1 is WNHNN and CDR2 is SYGVQD (reference sequence).

The V and J genes are TRBV2 and TRBJ1-4; perhaps TRBD1 as D (5 bases). CDR3 length: 14 amino acids. V shed 3 bases and J shed 6 bases, with 11 bases lying between them. Germline V gives CDR1 SNHLY, CDR2 FYNNEI. Written as DNA, the CDR3 is TGTGCCAGCAGTGATTCAGGGTTTGATGAAAAACTGTTTTTT. Translation: CASSDSGFDEKLFF.

Concerning this clonotype: This could be a read error, since a much larger clone is one nucleotide away. The rearrangement joins TRBV20-1 to TRBJ2-2, with 12 positions matching TRBD2. The length of the CDR3 is 18 residues. Germline CDR1 and CDR2: DFQATT and SNEGSKA (reference sequence). This chain's CDR3 is CSAIYGLAGFANTGGLFF. CDR3 nucleotides: TGCAGTGCTATCTACGGACTAGCGGGATTTGCGAACACCGGGGGGCTGTTTTTT.

The sample holds many counts of this clonotype. The V call is TRBV7-2, the J call TRBJ2-7, with D perhaps matching TRBD1 or TRBD2 (5 bases each). Germline V gene data show CDR1 as SGHTA and CDR2 as FQGNSA. The V and J ends lost 3 bases and 2 bases respectively, with 17 bases between them. The CDR3 extends over 16 amino acids. CDR3 sequence reads: CASSLLPGTSPYEQYF. The CDR3 nucleotides read TGTGCCAGCAGCTTGCTCCCCGGGACCTCCCCCTACGAGCAGTACTTC.

This clonotype was counted ten times or more. V and J are TRBV15 and TRBJ1-1; unclear D gene. CDR1 and CDR2 (germline): LNHNV, YYDKDF (reference sequence). Trimming took 6 bases from V and 2 from J, leaving 13 bases between them. This CDR3 is built from 14 residues. CDR3 sequence: CATSPVGFNTEAFF. In DNA form, the CDR3 reads TGTGCCACCAGTCCGGTCGGATTCAACACTGAAGCTTTCTTT.

The rearrangement uses TRBV4-2 and TRBJ2-1, with TRBD2 matching 13 bases. Germline V lookup: CDR1 LGHNA, CDR2 YNFKEQ. CDR3 size: 16 residues. After removal of 4 bases from V and 7 bases from J, the junction contained 7 bases not matched to a gene. Here the CDR3 reads CASSRPTSGGGNEQFF. The CDR3 DNA is TGTGCCAGCAGCCGCCCCACTAGCGGGGGGGGTAATGAGCAGTTCTTC.

This clonotype was seen only a few times. J is TRBJ1-2 and V is TRBV10-3; D is ambiguous. The CDR3 is 14 amino acids. CDR1 and CDR2 from the germline V gene are ENHRY and SYGVKD. V was trimmed by 0 bases and J by 3 bases, leaving 8 bases between them. CDR3 sequence (DNA): TGTGCCATCAGTGAGTCGAATGGAGACTATGGCTACACCTTC. It codes for CAISESNGDYGYTF.

This clonotype was observed once. The genes are TRBV24-1 and TRBJ1-6; the D is unclear. This CDR3 has 15 residues. From germline, CDR1 is KGHDR and CDR2 SFDVKD. Trimming left V 0 bases short and J 6 bases short, with 8 bases between. The chain's CDR3 is CATSDLRGFNSPLHF. The CDR3 DNA is TGTGCCACCAGTGATTTGCGAGGGTTTAATTCACCCCTCCACTTT.

This clonotype was counted many times. The rearrangement joins TRBV24-1 to TRBJ2-1; D is ambiguous. V lost 4 bases and J lost 4, with 16 bases in between. The CDR3 has 16 amino acids. Germline V gives CDR1 KGHDR, CDR2 SFDVKD. The CDR3 reads CATSDVDPAFYNEQFF. DNA of the CDR3: TGTGCCACCAGTGACGTAGACCCGGCCTTTTACAATGAGCAGTTCTTC.

This clonotype has just a few counts. This chain connects TRBV5-6 to TRBJ2-2; 9 bases match TRBD2. After removal of 4 bases from V and 4 bases from J, the junction contained 5 bases not matched to a gene. Germline CDR1 reads SGHDT; CDR2 reads YYEEEE. The CDR3 runs to 15 residues. This chain's CDR3 is CASSVRLAATGELFF. The CDR3 DNA reads TGTGCCAGCAGCGTCAGACTAGCGGCCACCGGGGAGCTGTTTTTT.

This clonotype showed up just a few times. The rearrangement joins TRBV29-1 to TRBJ1-1; D gene unclear. CDR1 and CDR2 from the germline V gene are SQVTM and ANQGSEA. Trimming pared 4 bases from V and 3 bases from J, leaving 6 bases between. The CDR3 length is 11 residues. The CDR3 sequence: CSVVRDTEAFF. CDR3 in DNA: TGCAGCGTTGTCCGGGACACTGAAGCTTTCTTT. Variable domain in full (rest from reference TRBV29-1 and TRBJ1-1): SAVISQKPSRDICQRGTSLTIQCQVDSQVTMMFWYRQQPGQSLTLIATANQGSEATYESGFVIDKFPISRPNLTFSTLTVSNMSPEDSSIYLCSVVRDTEAFFGQGTRLTVV.

This sequence joins TRBV29-1 and TRBJ1-3, with 7 bases identical to TRBD1. Germline-derived CDR1 and CDR2 are SQVTM and ANQGSEA. V trimming: 6 bases; J trimming: 2 bases; junction bases outside the gene matches: 10. The CDR3 loop spans 15 amino acids. The CDR3 coding sequence is TGCAGCGTCGCCCTACAGGGGTTGCCTGGAAACACCATATATTTT. This sequence encodes CSVALQGLPGNTIYF.